Listed below are T cell receptor beta chains from one sample, sequenced in a study of T cells after somatic rescue of genetic block. The method was immunoSEQ multiplex PCR; TCRdb's version includes in-frame clones alone and lacks a portion of them. The sample consists of some 90,000 clones, around 89% of them appearing once. Sequencing input: peripheral blood mononuclear cells (PBMCs). The receptors shown here come from a woman aged 18-29 years. Both conserved end residues are part of each CDR3. A D gene is named only where the DNA matches it firmly. Clone size is not always given. Where it is, it says once, few, many or a class for expanded clones.

v_call	j_call	d_call	clone_size	cdr3_aa	cdr3_nt
TRBV9	TRBJ2-6	NA	NA	CASSVRLGAESGANVLTF	TGTGCCAGCAGCGTAAGACTAGGGGCGGAATCTGGGGCCAACGTCCTGACTTTC
TRBV6-4	TRBJ2-1	TRBD2	medium-sized	CASSDSSGSYNEQFF	TGTGCCAGCAGTGACTCTAGCGGGAGCTACAATGAGCAGTTCTTC
TRBV11-2	TRBJ2-1	NA	NA	CASSLDRGRRNEQFF	TGTGCCAGCAGCTTAGACAGGGGGAGGAGAAATGAGCAGTTCTTC
TRBV5-4	TRBJ1-3	NA	NA	CASSYRSQGLNTIYF	TGTGCCAGCAGCTACCGATCCCAAGGGTTAAACACCATATATTTT
TRBV5-4	TRBJ1-1	NA	NA	CASSGGPGTQNTEAFF	TGTGCCAGCAGCGGGGGTCCTGGGACACAGAACACTGAAGCTTTCTTT
TRBV27	TRBJ2-1	TRBD2	NA	CASSFSSGSYSSYNEQFF	TGTGCCAGCAGTTTCTCGAGCGGGAGTTATAGCTCCTACAATGAGCAGTTCTTC
TRBV28	TRBJ1-5	TRBD1	many	CASSSGTGHSQPQHF	TGTGCCAGCAGTTCCGGGACAGGGCATAGTCAGCCCCAGCATTTT
TRBV7-8	TRBJ2-1	TRBD2	NA	CASSWTSGRHEQFF	TGTGCCAGCAGCTGGACTAGCGGGAGGCATGAGCAGTTCTTC
TRBV7-8	TRBJ2-6	NA	NA	CASSLEVSSWGANVLTF	TGTGCCAGCAGCTTAGAGGTATCGTCTTGGGGGGCCAACGTCCTGACTTTC
TRBV2	TRBJ2-1	NA	NA	CASSALANAYNEQFF	TGTGCCAGCAGCGCGCTAGCAAATGCCTACAATGAGCAGTTCTTC
TRBV30	TRBJ1-2	NA	NA	CAHDGAGSEVNYGYTF	TGTGCCCACGATGGGGCAGGGAGTGAAGTCAACTATGGCTACACCTTC
TRBV27	TRBJ2-7	TRBD1	once	CASSSRWGQISYEQYF	TGTGCCAGCAGTTCGAGGTGGGGACAGATCTCCTACGAGCAGTACTTC
TRBV7-4	TRBJ1-2	NA	NA	CASSFHTDANYGYTF	TGTGCCAGCAGCTTCCATACCGACGCTAACTATGGCTACACCTTC
TRBV11-3	TRBJ2-3	NA	once	CASSLDRVGGRNTQYF	TGTGCCAGCAGCTTAGATCGGGTGGGGGGTAGGAATACGCAGTATTTT
TRBV6-1	TRBJ1-1	TRBD1	NA	CASSEDFRDRGRGAFF	TGTGCCAGCAGTGAGGATTTCCGGGACAGGGGGCGAGGAGCTTTCTTT
TRBV6-4	TRBJ2-1	TRBD2	NA	CASSETSGRASNEQFF	TGTGCCAGCAGTGAGACTAGCGGGAGGGCCTCCAATGAGCAGTTCTTC
TRBV7-6	TRBJ2-1	NA	NA	CASSLTGPSSYNEQFF	TGTGCCAGCAGCCTTACAGGGCCCTCCTCCTACAATGAGCAGTTCTTC
TRBV27	TRBJ2-1	NA	NA	CASSLAHSGNEQFF	TGTGCCAGCAGTTTGGCCCACTCAGGCAATGAGCAGTTCTTC
TRBV6-5	TRBJ1-2	NA	NA	CASSGAGIQVYGYTF	TGTGCCAGCAGCGGGGCAGGGATTCAGGTCTATGGCTACACCTTC
TRBV6-5	TRBJ2-3	NA	once	CASSYSQDPRTDTQYF	TGTGCCAGCAGTTACTCGCAGGACCCCCGCACAGATACGCAGTATTTT
TRBV27	TRBJ2-1	NA	NA	CASQAYNEQFF	TGTGCCAGCCAGGCCTACAATGAGCAGTTCTTC
TRBV10-2	TRBJ2-7	NA	NA	CASSDQEFYEQYF	TGCGCCAGCAGTGACCAGGAGTTCTACGAGCAGTACTTC
TRBV2	TRBJ2-1	TRBD2	NA	CASSERLAGFNEQFF	TGTGCCAGCAGTGAACGACTAGCGGGCTTCAATGAGCAGTTCTTC
TRBV29-1	TRBJ2-3	TRBD1	once	CSAERGGRDTQYF	TGCAGCGCCGAGAGAGGGGGCAGAGATACGCAGTATTTT
TRBV2	TRBJ2-7	NA	NA	CASSESPGGLYEQYF	TGTGCCAGCAGTGAATCGCCAGGGGGGCTCTACGAGCAGTACTTC
TRBV19	TRBJ2-5	NA	once	CASSGEWGETQYF	TGTGCCAGTAGTGGGGAATGGGGGGAGACCCAGTACTTC
TRBV28	TRBJ2-3	TRBD2	NA	CASRASGRSGTDTQYF	TGTGCCAGCAGGGCTAGCGGGAGGTCGGGCACAGATACGCAGTATTTT
TRBV30	TRBJ1-5	NA	NA	CAWSEGGTPYSNQPQHF	TGTGCCTGGAGTGAGGGGGGGACACCTTATAGCAATCAGCCCCAGCATTTT
TRBV6-1	TRBJ2-7	TRBD1	NA	CASSELGQGWAGGYEQYF	TGTGCCAGCAGTGAGTTGGGACAGGGTTGGGCGGGCGGCTACGAGCAGTACTTC
TRBV6-1	TRBJ2-7	NA	NA	CASSEGLGYRVLSYEQYF	TGTGCCAGCAGTGAAGGCTTGGGGTACAGGGTACTCTCCTACGAGCAGTACTTC
TRBV5-6	TRBJ2-1	NA	NA	CASSLGERGGRSYNEQFF	TGTGCCAGCAGCTTGGGGGAGCGCGGGGGCCGTTCCTACAATGAGCAGTTCTTC
TRBV28	TRBJ2-2	NA	NA	CASRGPGPGELFF	TGTGCCAGCAGGGGCCCAGGTCCCGGGGAGCTGTTTTTT
TRBV11-1	TRBJ2-3	TRBD2	NA	CASSSPGMSGGDTQYF	TGTGCCAGCAGCTCGCCCGGCATGAGCGGGGGAGATACGCAGTATTTT
TRBV9	TRBJ2-3	NA	NA	CASSPRIALLPDTQYF	TGTGCCAGCAGCCCCAGGATAGCCCTTCTACCAGATACGCAGTATTTT
TRBV4-2	TRBJ1-6	NA	NA	CASSQAGDNSPLHF	TGTGCCAGCAGCCAAGCAGGGGATAATTCACCCCTCCACTTT
TRBV28	TRBJ1-5	NA	once	CASTSVAGPSNQPQHF	TGTGCCAGCACCTCGGTGGCAGGGCCCTCTAATCAGCCCCAGCATTTT
TRBV28	TRBJ2-7	NA	NA	CASSLIGLEQYF	TGTGCCAGCAGTTTAATCGGGTTGGAGCAGTACTTC
TRBV7-8	TRBJ2-5	TRBD2	NA	CASGSIPDPGTSGSGAETQYF	TGTGCCAGCGGTTCCATCCCTGATCCGGGGACTAGCGGGAGTGGCGCGGAGACCCAGTACTTC
TRBV7-9	TRBJ2-1	NA	NA	CASSLEKGYNEQFF	TGTGCCAGCAGCTTAGAAAAGGGCTACAATGAGCAGTTCTTC